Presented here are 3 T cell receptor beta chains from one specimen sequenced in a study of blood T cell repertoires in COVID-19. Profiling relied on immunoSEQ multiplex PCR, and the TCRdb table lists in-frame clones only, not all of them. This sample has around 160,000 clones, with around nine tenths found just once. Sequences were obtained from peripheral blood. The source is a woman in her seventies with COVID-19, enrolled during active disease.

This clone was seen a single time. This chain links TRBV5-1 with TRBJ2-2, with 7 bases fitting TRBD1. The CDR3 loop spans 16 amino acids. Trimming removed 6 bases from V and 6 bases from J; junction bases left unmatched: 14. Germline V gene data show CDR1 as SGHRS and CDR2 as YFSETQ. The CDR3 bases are TGCGCCAGCAACCCTCTCGGGACAGCCAAACCCGGGGAGCTGTTTTTT. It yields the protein CASNPLGTAKPGELFF.

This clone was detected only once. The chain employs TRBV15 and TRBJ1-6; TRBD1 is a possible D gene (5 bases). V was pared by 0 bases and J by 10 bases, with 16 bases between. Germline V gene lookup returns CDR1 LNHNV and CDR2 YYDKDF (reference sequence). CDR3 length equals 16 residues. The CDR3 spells CATSRDPRVPGSPLHF. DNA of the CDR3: TGTGCCACCAGCAGAGATCCCAGGGTCCCAGGGTCACCCCTCCACTTT.

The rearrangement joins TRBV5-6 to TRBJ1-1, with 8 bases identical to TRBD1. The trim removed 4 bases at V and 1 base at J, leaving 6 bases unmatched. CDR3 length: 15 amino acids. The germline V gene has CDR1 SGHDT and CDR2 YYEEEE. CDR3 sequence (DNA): TGTGCCAGCAGCCCCGCCGGGACAGGGAACACTGAAGCTTTCTTT. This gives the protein CASSPAGTGNTEAFF.